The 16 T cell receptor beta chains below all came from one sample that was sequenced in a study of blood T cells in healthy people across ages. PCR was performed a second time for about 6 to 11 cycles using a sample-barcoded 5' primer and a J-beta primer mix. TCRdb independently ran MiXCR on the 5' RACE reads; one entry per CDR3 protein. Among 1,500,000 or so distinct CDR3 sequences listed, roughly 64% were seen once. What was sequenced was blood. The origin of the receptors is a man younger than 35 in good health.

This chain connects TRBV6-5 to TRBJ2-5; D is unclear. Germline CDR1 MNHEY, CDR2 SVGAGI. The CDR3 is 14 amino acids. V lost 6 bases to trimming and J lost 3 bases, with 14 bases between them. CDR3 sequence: CASRLLDREETQYF. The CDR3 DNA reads TGTGCCAGCAGATTACTCGATAGGGAAGAGACCCAGTACTTC.

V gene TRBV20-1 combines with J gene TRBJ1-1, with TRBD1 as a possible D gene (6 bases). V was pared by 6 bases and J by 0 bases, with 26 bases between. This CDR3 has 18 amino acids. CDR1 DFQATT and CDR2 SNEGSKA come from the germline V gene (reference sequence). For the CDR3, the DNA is TGCAGTGCCCCGAGGGGTGGGGAAGGGGACATTATGAACACTGAAGCTTTCTTT. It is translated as CSAPRGGEGDIMNTEAFF.

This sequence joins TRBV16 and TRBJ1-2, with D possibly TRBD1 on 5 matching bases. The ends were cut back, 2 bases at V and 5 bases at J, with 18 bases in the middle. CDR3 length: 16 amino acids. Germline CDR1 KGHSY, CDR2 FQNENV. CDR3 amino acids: CASSQPITGGIYGYTF. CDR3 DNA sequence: TGTGCCAGCAGCCAACCGATCACAGGAGGCATATATGGCTACACCTTC.

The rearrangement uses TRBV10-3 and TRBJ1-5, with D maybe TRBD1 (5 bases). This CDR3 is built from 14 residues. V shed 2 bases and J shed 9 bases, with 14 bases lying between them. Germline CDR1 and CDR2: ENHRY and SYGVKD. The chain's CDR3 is CAISEMGDGRPQHF. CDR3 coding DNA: TGTGCCATCAGTGAGATGGGGGATGGGAGGCCCCAGCATTTT.

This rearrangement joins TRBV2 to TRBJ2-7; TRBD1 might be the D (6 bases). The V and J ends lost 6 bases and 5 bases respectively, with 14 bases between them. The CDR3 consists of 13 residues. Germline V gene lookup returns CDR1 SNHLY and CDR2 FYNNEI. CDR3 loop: CASRTGLINEQYF. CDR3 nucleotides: TGTGCCAGCAGAACAGGGTTAATCAACGAGCAGTACTTC.

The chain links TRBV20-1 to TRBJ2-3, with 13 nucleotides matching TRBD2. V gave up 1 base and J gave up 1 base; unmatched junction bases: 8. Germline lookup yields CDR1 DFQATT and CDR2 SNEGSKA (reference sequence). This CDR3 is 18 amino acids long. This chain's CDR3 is CSARAGLGLAGGTDTQYF. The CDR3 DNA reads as TGCAGTGCTAGAGCCGGCCTCGGACTAGCGGGGGGCACAGATACGCAGTATTTT.

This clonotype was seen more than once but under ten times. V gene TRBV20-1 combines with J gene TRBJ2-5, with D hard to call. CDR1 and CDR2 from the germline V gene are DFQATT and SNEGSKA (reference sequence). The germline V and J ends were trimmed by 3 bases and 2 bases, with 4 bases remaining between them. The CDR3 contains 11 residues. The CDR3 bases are TGCAGTGCTAGTAATCAAGAGACCCAGTACTTC. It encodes CSASNQETQYF.

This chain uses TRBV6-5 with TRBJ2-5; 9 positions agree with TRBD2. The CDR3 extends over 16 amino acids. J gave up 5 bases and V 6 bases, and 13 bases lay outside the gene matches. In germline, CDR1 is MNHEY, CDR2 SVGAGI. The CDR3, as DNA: TGTGCCAGCAGGAGAAATAGCGGGAGAACGTGGGAGACCCAGTACTTC. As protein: CASRRNSGRTWETQYF.

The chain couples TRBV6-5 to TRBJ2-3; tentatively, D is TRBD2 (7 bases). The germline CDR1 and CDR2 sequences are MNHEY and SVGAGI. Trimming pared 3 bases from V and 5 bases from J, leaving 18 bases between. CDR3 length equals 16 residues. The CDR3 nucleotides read TGTGCCAGCAGTTATCCTACGGCGGGGGCCTTAGATACGCAGTATTTT. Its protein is CASSYPTAGALDTQYF.

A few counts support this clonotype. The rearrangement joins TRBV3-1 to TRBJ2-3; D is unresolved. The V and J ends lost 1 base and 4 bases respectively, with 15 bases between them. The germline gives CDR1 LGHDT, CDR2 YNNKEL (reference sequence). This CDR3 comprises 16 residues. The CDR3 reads CASSQVLRATADTQYF. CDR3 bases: TGTGCCAGCAGCCAAGTGTTGCGAGCGACGGCAGATACGCAGTATTTT.

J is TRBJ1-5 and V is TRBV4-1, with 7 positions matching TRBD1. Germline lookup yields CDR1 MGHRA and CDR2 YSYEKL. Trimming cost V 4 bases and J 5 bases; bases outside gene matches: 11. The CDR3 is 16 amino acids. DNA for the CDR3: TGCGCCAGCAGCCCAATAGAGGGACAGAGACATCAGCCCCAGCATTTT. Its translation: CASSPIEGQRHQPQHF.

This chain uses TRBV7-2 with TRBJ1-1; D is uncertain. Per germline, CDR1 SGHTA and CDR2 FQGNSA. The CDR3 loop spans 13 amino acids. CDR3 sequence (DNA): TGTGCGTCGAGCGAACGAACGAACACTGAAGCTTTCTTT. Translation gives CASSERTNTEAFF.

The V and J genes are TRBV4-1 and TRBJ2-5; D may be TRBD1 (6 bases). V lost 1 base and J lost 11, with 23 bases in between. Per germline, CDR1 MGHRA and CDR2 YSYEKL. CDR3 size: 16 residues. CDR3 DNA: TGCGCCAGCAGCCAAGGAAATACAGGGCTACTCGGGGAGCAGTACTTC. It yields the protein CASSQGNTGLLGEQYF.

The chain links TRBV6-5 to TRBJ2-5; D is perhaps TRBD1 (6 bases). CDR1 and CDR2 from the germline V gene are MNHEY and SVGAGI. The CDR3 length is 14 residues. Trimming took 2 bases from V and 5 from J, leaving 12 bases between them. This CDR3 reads CASSYRGRYETQYF. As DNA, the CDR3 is TGTGCCAGCAGTTACAGGGGGAGATATGAGACCCAGTACTTC.

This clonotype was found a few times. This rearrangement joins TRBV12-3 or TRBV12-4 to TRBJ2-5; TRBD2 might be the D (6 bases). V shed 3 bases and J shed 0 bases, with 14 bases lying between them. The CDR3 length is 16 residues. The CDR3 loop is CASSFTPGEYQETQYF. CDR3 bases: TGTGCCAGCAGTTTCACGCCGGGAGAGTACCAAGAGACCCAGTACTTC.

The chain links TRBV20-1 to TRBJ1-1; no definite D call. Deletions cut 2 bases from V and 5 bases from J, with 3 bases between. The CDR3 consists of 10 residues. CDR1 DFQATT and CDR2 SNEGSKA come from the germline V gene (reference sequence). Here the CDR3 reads CSARITEAFF. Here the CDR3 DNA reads TGCAGTGCTAGAATTACTGAAGCTTTCTTT.